A selection of T cell receptor beta chains follows, all from one sample in a study of blood T cell repertoires in COVID-19. Sequencing used immunoSEQ multiplex PCR; TCRdb keeps in-frame clones, though not all of them. The sample holds about 51,000 clones, more than 70% seen once. The sample taken for sequencing was peripheral blood. Every receptor here comes from an older man with active COVID-19. The CDR3 runs from the conserved cysteine through the conserved F or W. Each record gives: J gene, V gene, D gene, clone size, CDR3 DNA, CDR3 protein. A D gene is named only where the DNA matches it firmly. A clone size is listed for some rows: how often the clone was seen (once, few, many), or a class if it is expanded.

TRBJ2-3 TRBV5-1 TRBD2 NA TGCGCCAGCAGAGCAGCGGGAGTTCGAGATACGCAGTATTTT CASRAAGVRDTQYF
TRBJ2-7 TRBV7-2 NA few TGTGCCAGCAGCTTAGCGCGGGGCAGCGCCTACGAGCAGTACTTC CASSLARGSAYEQYF
TRBJ2-1 TRBV19 TRBD1 NA TGTGCCAGTAGTATAATAGGGGGCGAAAGGAATGAGCAGTTCTTC CASSIIGGERNEQFF
TRBJ1-5 TRBV7-2 NA NA TGTGCCAGCAGCTCCCCGGATCAGCCCCAGCATTTT CASSSPDQPQHF
TRBJ2-1 TRBV30 TRBD2 NA TGTGCCTGGAGAATAGCGGGGGGATCAAGGCAGTTCTTC CAWRIAGGSRQFF
TRBJ2-5 TRBV27 NA NA TGTGCCAGCAGTTCGCTAGGGAGTGGGCAAGAGACCCAGTACTTC CASSSLGSGQETQYF
TRBJ2-3 TRBV10-3 NA NA TGTGCCATCAGTGAGTCCCGAGGGAGGATGACCACAGATACGCAGTATTTT CAISESRGRMTTDTQYF
TRBJ1-1 TRBV7-8 NA NA TGTGCCAGCAGCTTAGCGCGGGGGAACACTGAAGCTTTCTTT CASSLARGNTEAFF
TRBJ1-2 TRBV21-1 NA NA TGTGCCAGCAGCAAAGAAAGGGGTGGGAACTATGGCTACACCTTC CASSKERGGNYGYTF
TRBJ2-5 TRBV13 NA few TGTGCCAGCAGCTTAGCGGGAGCGGGTGCGGGGCAGTACTTC CASSLAGAGAGQYF
TRBJ1-3 TRBV5-6 TRBD1 few TGTGCCAGCAGCTCCGGGACAGGGGGGTTTCATGGAAACACCATATATTTT CASSSGTGGFHGNTIYF
TRBJ2-6 TRBV11-2 TRBD2 NA TGTGCCAGCAGCTTTCGTTTACTAGCGGGAGAACCCGGGGCCAACGTCCTGACTTTC CASSFRLLAGEPGANVLTF
TRBJ2-7 TRBV18 TRBD1 NA TGTGCCAGCTCACCGCGGACAGGGATGGCCGAGCAGTACTTC CASSPRTGMAEQYF
TRBJ2-1 TRBV5-1 NA NA TGCGCCAGCAGCAGGAGCGGACCTTACAATGAGCAGTTCTTC CASSRSGPYNEQFF
TRBJ1-5 TRBV24-1 NA NA TGTGCCACCAGTGATTTGAAGACAGGCAATCAGCCCCAGCATTTT CATSDLKTGNQPQHF
TRBJ2-7 TRBV7-6 NA NA TGTGCCAGCAGCTCAACCAGTTACGAGCAGTACTTC CASSSTSYEQYF
TRBJ1-1 TRBV4-3 TRBD1 NA TGCGCCAGCAGCCAAGATACGCGTAGCTGGGACAGTCAAAGTGAAGCTTTCTTT CASSQDTRSWDSQSEAFF
TRBJ2-7 TRBV6-1 TRBD1 NA TGTGCCAGCAGTGAACCGGGACAGGGCAAATACGAGCAGTACTTC CASSEPGQGKYEQYF
TRBJ1-2 TRBV28 NA once TGTGCCAGCAGTTCACAAACAGTGAGCACTCCTTATGGCTACACCTTC CASSSQTVSTPYGYTF
TRBJ2-2 TRBV9 TRBD1 NA TGTGCCAGCACAGACAGGGCCGACACCGGGGAGCTGTTTTTT CASTDRADTGELFF
TRBJ1-1 TRBV5-1 NA NA TGCGCCAGCAGCCCGGACAGACTGAACACTGAAGCTTTCTTT CASSPDRLNTEAFF
TRBJ1-5 TRBV5-6 NA NA TGTGCCAGCAGCTTAAAGTTGGGGGCGGGTCAGCCCCAGCATTTT CASSLKLGAGQPQHF
TRBJ1-2 TRBV6-1 NA NA TGTGCCAGCAGTGAAGTGCAGTATGGCTACACCTTC CASSEVQYGYTF
TRBJ1-1 TRBV30 TRBD1 NA TGTGCCTGGAGTGTGACAGGGATAAACACTGAAGCTTTCTTT CAWSVTGINTEAFF
TRBJ2-1 TRBV4-1 NA few TGCGCCAGCAGCCAAGCGCGGCAAGGAGCCTACAATGAGCAGTTCTTC CASSQARQGAYNEQFF
TRBJ1-3 TRBV3-1/TRBV3-2 NA NA TGTGCCAGCAGCCAAGATCAGGGATACACCATATATTTT CASSQDQGYTIYF
TRBJ2-1 TRBV5-1 TRBD2 few TGCGCCAGCAGCTTGAAAATAGCGGGAGGTCTCACCGTGGTTGGTGATAAGCAGTTCTTC CASSLKIAGGLTVVGDKQFF
TRBJ2-2 TRBV6-5 TRBD1 NA TGTGCCAGCCGAGGACAGGGTAACACCGGGGAGCTGTTTTTT CASRGQGNTGELFF
TRBJ2-3 TRBV7-2 NA NA TGTGCCAGCAGCCGGTCAGATACGCAGTATTTT CASSRSDTQYF
TRBJ2-2 TRBV28 NA NA TGTGCCAGCAGTGTGGACTTTTCCACCGGGGAGCTGTTTTTT CASSVDFSTGELFF
TRBJ2-3 TRBV5-5 TRBD2 NA TGTGCCAGCAGCCCGGCGCCCCCCGCGGGGGGTCCTAGCACAGATACGCAGTATTTT CASSPAPPAGGPSTDTQYF
TRBJ2-2 TRBV7-8 TRBD1 NA TGTGCCAGCAGACAGGACAGGGCGGGCACCGGGGAGCTGTTTTTT CASRQDRAGTGELFF
TRBJ2-6 TRBV28 NA NA TGTGCCAGCAGGGCAAGAGGTGCCAACGTCCTGACTTTC CASRARGANVLTF
TRBJ2-7 TRBV18 NA NA TGTGCCAGCTCACCACGACAGGATTACGAGCAGTACTTC CASSPRQDYEQYF
TRBJ2-4 TRBV5-4 TRBD2 NA TGTGCCAGCAGCAGGTTTCAACTAGCGGGAGGGCCGGGCATTCAGTACTTC CASSRFQLAGGPGIQYF
TRBJ2-3 TRBV7-2 TRBD2 once TGTGCCAGCAGCTTAATGAGCGGGAAAGGGTATTTT CASSLMSGKGYF
TRBJ2-1 TRBV27 TRBD2 NA TGTGCCAGCAGTCGAACTAGCGGGAGAAGCAATGAGCAGTTCTTC CASSRTSGRSNEQFF
TRBJ2-1 TRBV12-2 NA NA TGTGCAAGTCGCCCCCCCGGGGGGGGGCAGTTCTTC CASRPPGGGQFF
TRBJ2-1 TRBV28 NA NA TGTGCCAGCAACACGGGACTCTCAAACAATGAGCAGTTCTTC CASNTGLSNNEQFF
TRBJ1-4 TRBV2 TRBD1 NA TGTGCCAGCAGCGAAACTACAGGGGGCTGGGGTGAAAAACTGTTTTTT CASSETTGGWGEKLFF
TRBJ2-1 TRBV5-6 NA NA TGTGCCAGCAGCTTGCTAGGAACCTACAATGAGCAGTTCTTC CASSLLGTYNEQFF
TRBJ2-1 TRBV3-1/TRBV3-2 TRBD2 NA TGTGCCAGCAGCCAAGAAGTATTTAGCGGGAGAGTCAATGAGCAGTTCTTC CASSQEVFSGRVNEQFF
TRBJ2-7 TRBV20-1 TRBD2 NA TGCAGTGCTAGTCGGGCGGGAGGCGGCTACGAGCAGTACTTC CSASRAGGGYEQYF
TRBJ2-3 TRBV4-1 NA NA TGCGCCAGCAGCCACCACGATCCGGGACTCTCAGTCCTTAAACCAGATACGCAGTATTTT CASSHHDPGLSVLKPDTQYF
TRBJ2-1 TRBV5-1 TRBD2 NA TGCGCCAGCAGCCCGGGGGGGACTAGCGGGTCTTACTCCTACAATGAGCAGTTCTTC CASSPGGTSGSYSYNEQFF